The 19 T cell receptor beta chains below were found in one sample sequenced in a study of blood T cells in healthy people across ages. The use of a sample-barcoded 5' primer and a J-beta primer mix characterized a second PCR of 7 to 11 cycles. Each CDR3 protein is one row after TCRdb ran MiXCR on the 5' RACE reads. The table has 2 million or so distinct CDR3 sequences, about 50% seen once. Sequenced sample: blood. The receptors here all came from a middle-aged woman in good health.

This chain uses TRBV7-9 with TRBJ1-2, with 8 bases identical to TRBD1. With 2 bases clipped from V and 3 bases from J, the junction kept 5 bases outside the gene matches. CDR3 length: 15 residues. Germline CDR1 and CDR2: SEHNR and FQNEAQ (reference sequence). DNA of the CDR3: TGTGCCAGCAGCTTACAGGCAGGGGGCCACTATGGCTACACCTTC. Its protein is CASSLQAGGHYGYTF.

The chain employs TRBV2 and TRBJ2-5; D is ambiguous. Trimming took off 6 bases at V and 2 bases at J, with 10 bases between the two ends. The CDR3 is 13 amino acids. The germline gives CDR1 SNHLY, CDR2 FYNNEI. The CDR3 is CASSPHLQETQYF. CDR3 bases: TGTGCCAGCAGCCCACATCTACAAGAGACCCAGTACTTC.

This clonotype has only one observation. The J gene is TRBJ2-7, the V gene TRBV7-3, with D possibly being TRBD1 or TRBD2 (5 bases each). With the DNA end fitting TRBJ2-5 better, the J assignment may be wrong. The germline V gene has CDR1 SGHTA and CDR2 FQGTGA. The CDR3 is made up of 16 amino acids. The CDR3 sequence is CASSSFRWGRKETQYF. CDR3 nucleotide sequence: TGTGCCAGCAGCTCGTTCAGGTGGGGACGAAAAGAGACCCAGTACTTC.

This sequence joins TRBV20-1 and TRBJ2-7, with D possibly matching TRBD1 (5 bases). The CDR3 totals 16 residues. CDR1 and CDR2 from the germline V gene are DFQATT and SNEGSKA (reference sequence). The V end lost 0 bases, the J end lost 12 bases, and 27 bases lay between the germline ends. The CDR3 DNA follows: TGCAGTGCTAGAGATCGATTCGACAGTTCCCCTACGAACGCGTACTTC. Translation: CSARDRFDSSPTNAYF.

This chain uses TRBV6-2 or TRBV6-3 with TRBJ1-6, with a weak D call TRBD1 (6 bases). CDR1 is MNHEY, CDR2 SVGEGT, per germline. V dropped 5 bases and J dropped 6 bases, with 17 bases sitting between them. The CDR3 is made up of 16 amino acids. CDR3 DNA sequence: TGTGCCAGCAGTCGGCCGGACAGCCACCCTAATTCACCCCTCCACTTT. It translates to CASSRPDSHPNSPLHF.

This clonotype appeared a few times. J is TRBJ1-5 and V is TRBV7-9, with D hard to call. CDR1 SEHNR and CDR2 FQNEAQ come from the germline V gene (reference sequence). V was cut by 4 bases and J by 7 bases, with 17 bases left in between. The CDR3 is made up of 15 amino acids. CDR3 loop: CASSSSGRSNQPQHF. The CDR3 bases are TGTGCCAGCAGCTCGTCGGGGAGGTCTAACCAGCCCCAGCATTTT.

This clonotype was found a few times. The chain employs TRBV4-3 and TRBJ2-4; D may correspond to TRBD1 or TRBD2 (5 bases each). This CDR3 contains 16 residues. V lost 0 bases and J 3 bases, leaving 12 bases between the germline ends. Germline V gene data show CDR1 as LGHNA and CDR2 as YSLEER. The CDR3 DNA sequence: TGCGCCAGCAGCCAAGAGTGGGGGTCGGGCAAAAACATTCAGTACTTC. Its protein product is CASSQEWGSGKNIQYF.

The chain links TRBV12-3 or TRBV12-4 to TRBJ1-2; 7 nucleotides line up with TRBD1. J lost 7 bases, V lost 0 bases, and 5 bases had no gene match. This CDR3 has 14 residues. The CDR3 DNA follows: TGTGCCAGCAGTTTAGCGACAGGGAGAGGTGGCTACACCTTC. Translation: CASSLATGRGGYTF.

The rearrangement links TRBV21-1 to TRBJ1-4; the D call in the table, TRBD1, was not verified against the DNA. TRBV21-1 is a pseudogene locus. The CDR3 length is 15 residues. The CDR3 reads CASSERGWGHEKLFF. The CDR3 nucleotides are TGTGCCAGCAGCGAAAGGGGATGGGGACATGAAAAACTGTTTTTT.

This chain connects TRBV12-3 or TRBV12-4 to TRBJ2-5; D possibly corresponds to TRBD2 (6 bases). Trimming cost V 8 bases and J 2 bases, with 21 bases left between them. This CDR3 has 16 amino acids. The CDR3, as DNA: TGTGCCAGCTCAGTCCGGATAGCGGATAAACAAGAGACCCAGTACTTC. This encodes CASSVRIADKQETQYF.

The V call is TRBV7-2, the J call TRBJ2-5, with 7 positions matching TRBD1. Germline-derived CDR1 and CDR2 are SGHTA and FQGNSA. The V gene end was trimmed by 3 bases and the J gene end by 7 bases; junction bases not matched to a gene: 5. CDR3 length: 13 amino acids. The DNA of the CDR3 is TGTGCCAGCAGCTTGGGACAGTATGGGACCCAGTACTTC. It encodes CASSLGQYGTQYF. Complete variable domain (other parts from reference TRBV7-2 and TRBJ2-5): GAGVSQSPSNKVTEKGKDVELRCDPISGHTALYWYRQSLGQGLEFLIYFQGNSAPDKSGLPSDRFSAERTGGSVSTLTIQRTQQEDSAVYLCASSLGQYGTQYFGPGTRLLVL.

The chain joins TRBV7-2 to TRBJ2-3, with D maybe TRBD1 (6 bases). The CDR3 runs to 17 residues. Germline values: CDR1 SGHTA, CDR2 FQGNSA. Trimming stripped 5 bases from V and 3 bases from J, with 21 bases between. The CDR3 loop reads CASSLRPDRNGTDTQYF. The CDR3 region has the DNA TGTGCCAGCAGCCTCCGCCCCGACAGGAACGGGACAGATACGCAGTATTTT. The full variable domain, with the rest looked up from reference TRBV7-2 and TRBJ2-3, is GAGVSQSPSNKVTEKGKDVELRCDPISGHTALYWYRQSLGQGLEFLIYFQGNSAPDKSGLPSDRFSAERTGGSVSTLTIQRTQQEDSAVYLCASSLRPDRNGTDTQYFGPGTRLTVL.

V is TRBV25-1 and J is TRBJ2-3; D is undetermined. Germline-derived CDR1 and CDR2 are MGHDK and SYGVNS. Trimming took 1 base from V and 2 from J, leaving 13 bases between them. This CDR3 is built from 16 residues. CDR3 in amino acids: CASSEWRELLTDTQYF. The CDR3 coding sequence is TGTGCCAGCAGTGAATGGAGAGAATTACTCACAGATACGCAGTATTTT. Combining the CDR3 with reference TRBV25-1 and TRBJ2-3 gives the whole variable domain EADIYQTPRYLVIGTGKKITLECSQTMGHDKMYWYQQDPGMELHLIHYSYGVNSTEKGDLSSESTVSRIRTEHFPLTLESARPSHTSQYLCASSEWRELLTDTQYFGPGTRLTVL.

The rearrangement uses TRBV5-1 and TRBJ2-7; D is possibly TRBD1 (6 bases). This CDR3 is built from 14 residues. Germline V lookup: CDR1 SGHRS, CDR2 YFSETQ. V was cut by 4 bases and J by 4 bases, with 15 bases left in between. The DNA of the CDR3 is TGCGCCAGCAGCCGCGGACAGAGCGAATACGAGCAGTACTTC. Protein sequence: CASSRGQSEYEQYF.

The V call is TRBV6-1, the J call TRBJ2-3, with D possibly matching TRBD1 (5 bases). The CDR3 has 14 amino acids. CDR1 MNHNS and CDR2 SASEGT come from the germline V gene. V lost 2 bases to trimming and J lost 4 bases, with 10 bases between them. CDR3 nucleotide sequence: TGTGCCAGCAGTGAAAAGGGGTATGCAGATACGCAGTATTTT. It translates to CASSEKGYADTQYF.

V and J are TRBV12-3 or TRBV12-4 and TRBJ1-2; D gene unclear. The CDR3 spans 12 residues. V lost 7 bases, J lost 7 bases, and 13 bases lay in between. The CDR3 DNA reads as TGTGCCAGCACCTTACGTTTCGGTGGCTACACCTTC. Translation: CASTLRFGGYTF.

This clonotype has only a few counts. The chain recombines TRBV14 with TRBJ2-5; the match to TRBD1 covers 7 bases. CDR1 is SGHDN, CDR2 FVKESK, per germline. Trimming cost V 2 bases and J 3 bases; bases outside gene matches: 6. CDR3 size: 15 residues. This CDR3 reads CASSQIQGWKETQYF. In nucleotides, the CDR3 is TGTGCCAGCAGCCAAATACAGGGGTGGAAAGAGACCCAGTACTTC.

V gene TRBV20-1 combines with J gene TRBJ2-7; the match to TRBD2 covers 9 bases. Per germline, CDR1 DFQATT and CDR2 SNEGSKA (reference sequence). The J segment lost 0 bases and the V segment lost 3 bases, leaving 15 bases of the junction unmatched. This CDR3 region has 18 residues. CDR3 bases: TGCAGTGCTAGTCCCGCCCCAAGACTAGCGGAGAGCTCCTACGAGCAGTACTTC. Its protein product is CSASPAPRLAESSYEQYF.

J is TRBJ2-3 and V is TRBV24-1; TRBD2 agrees at 11 bases. The germline CDR1 and CDR2 sequences are KGHDR and SFDVKD. The CDR3 length is 15 residues. The V gene end was trimmed by 4 bases and the J gene end by 1 base; junction bases not matched to a gene: 0. The CDR3 nucleotides read TGTGCCACCAGTGAGACTAGCGGGGGCACAGATACGCAGTATTTT. Translation gives CATSETSGGTDTQYF.